This TCR beta chain was sequenced for a study of OX40 agonist ivuxolimab in advanced cancers. In the study overall: The costimulatory receptor OX40 (CD134) was targeted by ivuxolimab, a fully human IgG2 agonistic monoclonal antibody. Patients were allowed to have had prior anti-PD-1, anti-PD-L1 or anti-CTLA-4 therapy, and around two fifths of the dose-escalation patients had been treated with checkpoint inhibitors. Of the roughly 52 dose-escalation patients, hepatocellular carcinoma was present in approximately 20, melanoma in around 15, renal cell carcinoma in 9 and head and neck cancer in 9. Intravenous ivuxolimab was administered to patients every 2 weeks at six dose levels: 0.01, 0.1, 0.3, 1.5, 3 and 10 mg/kg. Partial responses occurred in three dose-escalation patients, of whom one had hepatocellular carcinoma and two had cutaneous melanoma. Peripheral TCRbeta sequencing aimed to test whether ivuxolimab altered TCR sequence diversity and caused clonal T-cell expansion. In the dose-escalation cohort, roughly 82% of patients were male, and the mean age was 60 years with a range of roughly 20 to 79. The monotherapy dose-escalation portion (N ≈ 57 patients) of the phase I ivuxolimab trial is reported in the paper. What the research found in general, with its limitations: In the 0.1-3.0 mg/kg groups, partial responders had among the lowest normalized peripheral clonal expansion, particularly in CD8+ T cells. The antigen specificity of the peripheral T cells that underwent clonal expansion was not determined. After ivuxolimab, CD8+ T cells had more expanded clones than CD4+ T cells on average. At doses of 0.1 to 3.0 mg/kg, clonal expansion of both CD4+ and CD8+ blood T cells was observed from baseline to week 6. Low levels of normalized T-cell clonal expansion were also seen in some patients who did not respond.

The CDR3, cysteine through phenylalanine, is 15 amino acids long. The read is trimmed to its CDR3 DNA, 45 bases read in frame from base 1. Based on the germline V gene, the CDR1 and CDR2 sequences are MNHEY and SVGAGI. Ends trimmed: V by 6 bases, J by 9 bases; bases unmatched to a gene: 11. The trial excluded patients who had a history of autoimmune disease or who were on systemic immunosuppression. Peripheral blood for TCR sequencing was collected from all dose cohorts at baseline, on cycle 4 day 1, and on cycle 7 day 1. The samples were drawn from a first-in-human, open-label, multicenter phase I dose-escalation trial of ivuxolimab. Adults with locally advanced or metastatic melanoma, renal cell, hepatocellular, or head and neck squamous cell carcinoma were enrolled in the trial. Before TCR sequencing, CD4+ T cells and CD8+ T cells from peripheral blood were sorted into separate populations. For sequencing of the TCRbeta CDR3 region, genomic DNA was extracted from the sorted cells. The immunoSEQ Assay was used to sequence the TCRbeta CDR3 regions. As stored in TCRdb, this immuneACCESS dataset retains in-frame rearrangements with V and J assigned. A fraction of the clones does not appear; measured against another copy, unresolved V genes explain less than half of the discrepancy, and the remainder lacks a known reason. The sample profile shows around 100,000 clones; 91% of them were found once. The top ten clonotypes cover less than 0.4% of the sample.

Comment on this clone: Its antigen target is currently unknown. No base quality values were provided; no much bigger clone lies one nucleotide off.

This specimen was CD4+ or CD8+ T cells sorted from blood, taken in a trial of the OX40 agonist ivuxolimab. The chain is assembled from TRBV6-5 and TRBJ2-1, with 10 bases aligning to TRBD2. The receptor was isolated from an adult with an advanced solid tumor such as melanoma, head and neck, liver or kidney cancer. The DNA is as follows: TGTGCCAGCAGCCTGACCAGCGGGAGGGGGAGTGAGCAGTTCTTC. The translation is CASSLTSGRGSEQFF.